Following are 24 T cell receptor beta chains from one sample sequenced in a study of blood T cell repertoires in COVID-19. TCRdb's table, derived via immunoSEQ multiplex PCR, lists solely in-frame clones and lacks some. The profile covers more than 300,000 clones, with roughly 86% appearing a single time and roughly 2% taken by the ten largest. The sequencing input was PBMCs or T cells enriched from blood (not recorded which). These receptors came from a man in his forties or fifties in a cohort exposed to, infected with or recovered from COVID-19 (not recorded which).

The DNA of the CDR3 is TGCGCCAGCAGCCGGACGGGACAGGGTTCGGAGACCCAGTACTTC. Translation gives CASSRTGQGSETQYF. V usage is TRBV5-1 and J usage is TRBJ2-5; 9 positions agree with TRBD1. There are 15 residues in the CDR3. J gave up 5 bases and V 4 bases, and 9 bases lay outside the gene matches. Per the germline V gene, CDR1 is SGHRS and CDR2 is YFSETQ.

The chain joins TRBV18 to TRBJ2-4, with D uncertain. The CDR3 sequence is 15 residues long. Germline CDR1 and CDR2: KGHSH and LQKENI. With 6 bases removed from V and 0 bases from J, the gap between germline ends came to 12 bases. The CDR3 region has the DNA TGTGCCAGCTCTCACGAATCGGTAGCCAAAAACATTCAGTACTTC. It is translated as CASSHESVAKNIQYF.

The rearrangement links TRBV4-1 to TRBJ1-4; no clear D. This CDR3 is 15 amino acids long. The V end lost 1 base, the J end lost 5 bases, and 11 bases lay between the germline ends. The V gene's germline CDR1 is MGHRA and CDR2 YSYEKL. Here the CDR3 reads CASSQGPEANEKLFF. For the CDR3, the DNA is TGCGCCAGCAGCCAAGGTCCCGAGGCGAATGAAAAACTGTTTTTT.

This clone was counted between two and nine times. This chain joins TRBV2 and TRBJ2-7; 11 nucleotides align to TRBD2. There are 15 residues in the CDR3. The ends lost 6 bases at V and 3 bases at J; junction bases unmatched: 7. The germline CDR1 and CDR2 sequences are SNHLY and FYNNEI. CDR3 nucleotide sequence: TGTGCCAGCAGGGAAATAGGACTAGCGGGCTACGAGCAGTACTTC. This gives the protein CASREIGLAGYEQYF. The complete variable domain, with remaining parts taken from reference TRBV2 and TRBJ2-7, reads EPEVTQTPSHQVTQMGQEVILRCVPISNHLYFYWYRQILGQKVEFLVSFYNNEISEKSEIFDDQFSVERPDGSNFTLKIRSTKLEDSAMYFCASREIGLAGYEQYFGPGTRLTVT.

J is TRBJ1-3 and V is TRBV5-6, with D unclear. Germline V CDR1 and CDR2: SGHDT, YYEEEE. V was shortened by 4 bases and J by 2 bases, with 13 bases between the two germline ends. The CDR3 loop spans 15 amino acids. The CDR3 DNA is TGTGCCAGCAGCGCCGGGTCGAGGGCTGGAAACACCATATATTTT. Protein product: CASSAGSRAGNTIYF.

CDR3 DNA: TGTGCCAGCAGTTACTCCTTCCCAGGGGGAGACTATGGCTACACCTTC. It specifies CASSYSFPGGDYGYTF. The chain has TRBV6-5 and TRBJ1-2, with 7 positions matching TRBD1. V trimming: 0 bases; J trimming: 3 bases; junction bases outside the gene matches: 7. CDR3 length equals 16 residues. Germline CDR1 reads MNHEY; CDR2 reads SVGAGI.

Here the CDR3 reads CASSNRAEAFF. The CDR3 DNA reads as TGTGCCAGCAGTAACCGGGCTGAAGCTTTCTTT. The chain links TRBV27 to TRBJ1-1; D is undetermined. The CDR3 is 11 amino acids. Germline values: CDR1 MNHEY, CDR2 SMNVEV (reference sequence). Trimming removed 5 bases at V and 6 bases at J, with 7 bases between.

Concerning this clone: Other DNA sequences of this sample code for an identical CDR3. The CDR3 region is CASSELYGYTF. CDR3 DNA sequence: TGTGCCAGCAGTGAACTTTATGGCTACACCTTC. The J gene is TRBJ1-2, the V gene TRBV6-1, with unresolved D. V lost 2 bases and J lost 5, with 3 bases in between. Germline-derived CDR1 and CDR2 are MNHNS and SASEGT. The length of the CDR3 is 11 residues.

DNA of the CDR3: TGTGCCAGCAGCCTAGGACTGTTAGGCAGGACTCAAGAGACCCAGTACTTC. This sequence encodes CASSLGLLGRTQETQYF. This rearrangement joins TRBV5-5 to TRBJ2-5, with TRBD2 as a possible D gene (5 bases). Per germline, CDR1 SGHKS and CDR2 YYEKEE (reference sequence). Trimming removed 4 bases from V and 2 bases from J, with 21 bases in between. This CDR3 region has 17 residues.

As concerns this clone: An end of the junction does not agree with germline; a read error may underlie this. The genes are TRBV18 and TRBJ1-5; weak D call: TRBD1 (5 bases). Looked up from germline, CDR1 is KGHSH and CDR2 is LQKENI. This CDR3 region has 10 residues. As DNA, the CDR3 is TGTGCCAGCTCATTCCGGGACTTACTTTTT. Its translation: CASSFRDLLF. Full variable domain (remainder filled in from reference TRBV18 and TRBJ1-5): NAGVMQNPRHLVRRRGQEARLRCSPMKGHSHVYWYRQLPEEGLKFMVYLQKENIIDESGMPKERFSAEFPKEGPSILRIQQVVRGDSAAYFCASSFRDLLFGDGTRLSIL.

The J gene is TRBJ1-4, the V gene TRBV29-1; unclear D gene. CDR3 length: 13 residues. Trimming took 4 bases from V and 2 from J, leaving 8 bases between them. Germline values: CDR1 SQVTM, CDR2 ANQGSEA. The CDR3 DNA reads as TGCAGCGTTGGAATCAGGACTAATGAAAAACTGTTTTTT. Protein: CSVGIRTNEKLFF.

Worth noting for this clone: Other DNA sequences from this sample encode an identical CDR3 as well. The chain joins TRBV18 to TRBJ2-6; D gene ambiguous. The V end lost 5 bases, the J end lost 4 bases, and 12 bases lay between the germline ends. The CDR3 extends over 15 amino acids. Germline V lookup: CDR1 KGHSH, CDR2 LQKENI. The CDR3 nucleotides are TGTGCCAGCTCATCCCAGGCTCCCGGGGCCAACGTCCTGACTTTC. Amino acid sequence: CASSSQAPGANVLTF.

The chain couples TRBV30 to TRBJ2-5; D ambiguous. The ends were cut back, 0 bases at V and 5 bases at J, with 7 bases in the middle. This CDR3 spans 12 amino acids. The germline CDR1 and CDR2 sequences are GTSNPN and SVGIG (reference sequence). CDR3 region: CAWSVRGETQYF. CDR3 DNA sequence: TGTGCCTGGAGTGTACGTGGCGAGACCCAGTACTTC.

Only one count was recorded for this clone. This chain links TRBV4-1 with TRBJ2-7; 8 bases agree with TRBD2. Unmatched junction bases numbered 15, after V lost 1 base and J lost 1 base. This CDR3 region has 19 residues. In germline, CDR1 is MGHRA, CDR2 YSYEKL. The CDR3 loop reads CASSQVPPTYLAGSYEQYF. CDR3 bases: TGCGCCAGCAGCCAAGTTCCCCCGACGTACCTAGCGGGTTCCTACGAGCAGTACTTC.

The genes are TRBV29-1 and TRBJ2-4, with TRBD2 identical over 8 bases. Germline values: CDR1 SQVTM, CDR2 ANQGSEA. There are 13 residues in the CDR3. V shed 4 bases and J 4 bases; nucleotides not matched to a gene: 3. CDR3 bases: TGCAGCGTTGGCGGGAGGCTTAAAAACATTCAGTACTTC. Translated, it gives CSVGGRLKNIQYF.

This chain connects TRBV7-9 to TRBJ2-1; no reliable D call. V gave up 2 bases and J gave up 0 bases, with 8 bases separating them. Germline V CDR1 and CDR2: SEHNR, FQNEAQ (reference sequence). CDR3 length equals 15 residues. The DNA for the CDR3 is TGTGCCAGCAGCTTACCCCGCGGCTCCTACAATGAGCAGTTCTTC. Translation: CASSLPRGSYNEQFF. Using reference TRBV7-9 and TRBJ2-1 for the parts outside the CDR3, the full variable domain is DTGVSQNPRHKITKRGQNVTFRCDPISEHNRLYWYRQTLGQGPEFLTYFQNEAQLEKSRLLSDRFSAERPKGSFSTLEIQRTEQGDSAMYLCASSLPRGSYNEQFFGPGTRLTVL.

The chain joins TRBV19 to TRBJ2-5; 11 bases align to TRBD1. There are 14 residues in the CDR3. The germline gives CDR1 LNHDA, CDR2 SQIVND (reference sequence). Germline trimming cut 5 bases from V and 5 bases from J; bases unmatched to any gene: 4. CDR3: CASSWTGGAETQYF. CDR3 in DNA: TGTGCCAGTAGTTGGACAGGGGGCGCGGAGACCCAGTACTTC.

The rearrangement links TRBV2 to TRBJ2-7, with 8 bases matching TRBD1. The germline CDR1 and CDR2 sequences are SNHLY and FYNNEI. This CDR3 comprises 15 residues. The V gene end was trimmed by 1 base and the J gene end by 5 bases; junction bases not matched to a gene: 7. The CDR3 nucleotides are TGTGCCAGCAGTGAAGTGACAGGGGCGTTTGACGAGCAGTACTTC. The encoded protein is CASSEVTGAFDEQYF.

With respect to this clone: At one of its ends the junction is not consistent with the germline gene, which may arise from a read error. V and J are TRBV9 and TRBJ2-3; 10 bases align to TRBD2. The CDR3 has 13 residues. The germline CDR1 and CDR2 sequences are SGDLS and YYNGEE. The CDR3 reads CATAGGNTDTQYF. Written as DNA, the CDR3 is TGCGCCACAGCGGGGGGGAACACAGATACGCAGTATTTT.

The J gene is TRBJ2-7, the V gene TRBV28, with a weak D call TRBD1 (6 bases). This CDR3 has 14 residues. V was cut by 3 bases and J by 6 bases, with 15 bases left in between. Germline CDR1 and CDR2: MDHEN and SYDVKM. The CDR3 DNA is TGTGCCAGCAGTTTGCAAGTACAGGGCTCCGAGCAGTACTTC. Its translation: CASSLQVQGSEQYF.

About this clone itself: The junction differs from germline at one of its ends, possibly a read error. The V call is TRBV28, the J call TRBJ2-7; 10 nucleotides agree with TRBD2. Per germline, CDR1 MDHEN and CDR2 SYDVKM. The CDR3 has 11 amino acids. The CDR3 bases are TGCGCCAGCGGGAGGGCCTACGAGCAGTACTTC. It codes for CASGRAYEQYF. Together with reference TRBV28 and TRBJ2-7, the CDR3 gives the full variable domain: DVKVTQSSRYLVKRTGEKVFLECVQDMDHENMFWYRQDPGLGLRLIYFSYDVKMKEKGDIPEGYSVSREKKERFSLILESASTNQTSMYLCASGRAYEQYFGPGTRLTVT.

This chain uses TRBV19 with TRBJ1-5; D is uncertain. CDR1 and CDR2 from the germline V gene are LNHDA and SQIVND (reference sequence). The V end lost 6 bases, the J end lost 2 bases, and 14 bases lay between the germline ends. This CDR3 has 15 residues. The CDR3 nucleotides are TGTGCCAGTAGGAGGAGTGCGGAGCGCAATCAGCCCCAGCATTTT. It yields the protein CASRRSAERNQPQHF.

This chain joins TRBV15 and TRBJ1-5; weak D call: TRBD1 (5 bases). The length of the CDR3 is 14 residues. With 5 bases removed from V and 7 bases from J, the gap between germline ends came to 15 bases. CDR1 and CDR2 from the germline V gene are LNHNV and YYDKDF (reference sequence). The CDR3 sequence is CATSRDLGQQPQHF. In nucleotides, the CDR3 is TGTGCCACCAGCCGGGACTTAGGCCAGCAGCCCCAGCATTTT.

This clone showed up just once. The V gene is TRBV5-6, the J gene TRBJ2-5, with TRBD2 as a possible D gene (5 bases). Germline lookup yields CDR1 SGHDT and CDR2 YYEEEE. The CDR3 runs 16 residues. Trimming stripped 3 bases from V and 2 bases from J, with 17 bases between. DNA for the CDR3: TGTGCCAGCAGCTCCAGAGAGGGTATGAGGCAAGAGACCCAGTACTTC. It yields the protein CASSSREGMRQETQYF.